These 28 T cell receptor beta chains originate from one sample sequenced in a study of T-cell memory formation after mild COVID-19. MiXCR was run by TCRdb on the 5' RACE reads, yielding one entry per CDR3 protein. The sample carries 350,000 to 500,000 distinct CDR3 sequences, over 15% recorded once. The sequencing sample was made of PBMCs or a T cell subset sorted from them (not recorded which). The receptors were gathered from an adult woman who had mild COVID-19 (a few samples of this study predate the infection). Cell type and time point are not known.

The chain links TRBV7-7 to TRBJ2-7; D not certain. Deletions cut 5 bases from V and 3 bases from J, with 14 bases between. This CDR3 spans 14 amino acids. Per the germline V gene, CDR1 is SSHAT and CDR2 is FNYEAQ (reference sequence). The CDR3 sequence: CASSPMGNNYEQYF. The CDR3 DNA reads TGTGCCAGCAGCCCGATGGGAAACAACTACGAGCAGTACTTC.

The gene calls are TRBV20-1 and TRBJ2-5; possible D gene TRBD2, 5 bases. V lost 3 bases, J lost 2 bases, and 10 bases lay in between. The length of the CDR3 is 13 residues. Germline assignment: CDR1 DFQATT and CDR2 SNEGSKA (reference sequence). Here the CDR3 DNA reads TGCAGTGCTAGGAGGCTAGCTCAAGAGACCCAGTACTTC. It is translated as CSARRLAQETQYF.

V and J are TRBV5-5 and TRBJ2-7, with TRBD1 matching 9 bases. The V gene end was trimmed by 3 bases and the J gene end by 4 bases; junction bases not matched to a gene: 8. The CDR3 sequence is 15 residues long. Germline lookup yields CDR1 SGHKS and CDR2 YYEKEE (reference sequence). CDR3 sequence reads: CASSSSTGGAYEQYF. The CDR3 bases are TGTGCCAGCAGCTCCTCAACAGGGGGCGCATACGAGCAGTACTTC.

V and J are TRBV5-1 and TRBJ2-7; D unresolved. The germline V and J ends were trimmed by 1 base and 3 bases, with 11 bases remaining between them. Germline-derived CDR1 and CDR2 are SGHRS and YFSETQ. This CDR3 is built from 14 residues. CDR3 sequence: CASSLNSGFYEQYF. The CDR3 nucleotides are TGCGCCAGCAGCTTGAATTCAGGTTTCTACGAGCAGTACTTC. The complete variable domain, with remaining parts taken from reference TRBV5-1 and TRBJ2-7, reads KAGVTQTPRYLIKTRGQQVTLSCSPISGHRSVSWYQQTPGQGLQFLFEYFSETQRNKGNFPGRFSGRQFSNSRSEMNVSTLELGDSALYLCASSLNSGFYEQYFGPGTRLTVT.

This clonotype was found many times. CDR3 region: CASSWGTGELFF. The CDR3 DNA sequence: TGTGCCAGCAGTTGGGGTACCGGGGAGCTGTTTTTT. This chain uses TRBV27 with TRBJ2-2; unclear D gene. The CDR3 spans 12 residues. V lost 4 bases and J 5 bases, leaving 5 bases between the germline ends. The germline V gene has CDR1 MNHEY and CDR2 SMNVEV (reference sequence).

The rearrangement joins TRBV7-2 to TRBJ2-3; 7 nucleotides line up with TRBD1. Trimming cost V 6 bases and J 6 bases; bases outside gene matches: 9. CDR3 length: 14 residues. Germline V gives CDR1 SGHTA, CDR2 FQGNSA. In DNA, the CDR3 is TGTGCCAGCAGGATACTAGGGGGCGGGGATACGCAGTATTTT. It encodes CASRILGGGDTQYF.

The genes are TRBV7-2 and TRBJ2-7, with D possibly TRBD2 on 5 matching bases. This CDR3 is built from 14 residues. Germline V gene lookup returns CDR1 SGHTA and CDR2 FQGNSA. The V end was cut by 3 bases, the J end by 3 bases, with 12 bases between. The CDR3 DNA follows: TGTGCCAGCAGCTTGGAGGACCCGTTCTACGAGCAGTACTTC. As protein: CASSLEDPFYEQYF. Using reference TRBV7-2 and TRBJ2-7 for the parts outside the CDR3, the full variable domain is GAGVSQSPSNKVTEKGKDVELRCDPISGHTALYWYRQSLGQGLEFLIYFQGNSAPDKSGLPSDRFSAERTGGSVSTLTIQRTQQEDSAVYLCASSLEDPFYEQYFGPGTRLTVT.

The chain employs TRBV12-3 or TRBV12-4 and TRBJ1-5, with a possible D match to TRBD1 (6 bases). The ends were cut back, 2 bases at V and 5 bases at J, with 10 bases in the middle. The CDR3 has 14 residues. CDR3 loop: CASSLSGAHQPQHF. In DNA, the CDR3 is TGTGCCAGCAGTTTATCAGGGGCGCATCAGCCCCAGCATTTT.

This clonotype was found a few times. The chain recombines TRBV7-3 with TRBJ2-2, with 10 bases lining up with TRBD1. V dropped 4 bases and J dropped 7; count of bases not matched to a gene: 9. Germline values: CDR1 SGHTA, CDR2 FQGTGA. CDR3 length equals 16 residues. In DNA, the CDR3 is TGTGCCAGCAGCTACGGGGACAGGGGTATTAGCGGGGAGCTGTTTTTT. Translating it yields CASSYGDRGISGELFF.

This clonotype was detected only a few times. V gene TRBV7-9 combines with J gene TRBJ1-1, with a tentative D call TRBD1 (6 bases). V was shortened by 5 bases and J by 0 bases, with 10 bases between the two germline ends. The CDR3 runs to 14 residues. The germline gives CDR1 SEHNR, CDR2 FQNEAQ (reference sequence). For the CDR3, the DNA is TGTGCCAGCAGCCGGGGACAACTGAACACTGAAGCTTTCTTT. It is translated as CASSRGQLNTEAFF.

This clonotype was picked up a small number of times. The chain joins TRBV27 to TRBJ2-1, with D uncertain. This CDR3 region has 14 residues. The germline gives CDR1 MNHEY, CDR2 SMNVEV (reference sequence). Trimming pared 8 bases from V and 9 bases from J, leaving 20 bases between. The CDR3 spells CASRQLGGSAEQFF. The CDR3 region has the DNA TGTGCCAGCCGCCAGCTCGGTGGCAGCGCTGAGCAGTTCTTC.

The chain's CDR3 is CASSTKREANYGYTF. The CDR3, as DNA: TGTGCCAGCAGCACGAAGAGGGAAGCTAACTATGGCTACACCTTC. The J gene is TRBJ1-2, the V gene TRBV21-1. TRBV21-1 is reported as a pseudogene. The CDR3 length is 15 residues.

The chain combines TRBV20-1 with TRBJ2-4; maybe TRBD2 (6 bases). Trimming left V 4 bases short and J 3 bases short, with 16 bases between. CDR1 and CDR2 from the germline V gene are DFQATT and SNEGSKA (reference sequence). The CDR3 loop spans 15 amino acids. This chain's CDR3 is CSAIGYSGGKNIQYF. CDR3 sequence (DNA): TGCAGTGCTATCGGGTACTCCGGGGGCAAAAACATTCAGTACTTC.

This chain links TRBV5-1 with TRBJ1-2, with 9 bases lining up with TRBD1. Trimming took 9 bases from V and 6 from J; bases not matched to a gene: 9. CDR1 SGHRS and CDR2 YFSETQ come from the germline V gene. This CDR3 comprises 13 residues. The CDR3 bases are TGCGCCACCGATGAGGGGACAGGGCATGGCTACACCTTC. Protein: CATDEGTGHGYTF.

This clonotype was counted a few times. The chain carries TRBV6-2 or TRBV6-3 and TRBJ2-1; 8 bases fit TRBD1. This CDR3 is built from 18 residues. V dropped 8 bases and J dropped 6; count of bases not matched to a gene: 21. The germline CDR1 and CDR2 sequences are MNHEY and SVGEGT. The CDR3 spells CASCSRFKEDRAGNEQFF. The CDR3, as DNA: TGTGCCAGCTGTTCCAGGTTTAAAGAGGACAGGGCAGGCAATGAGCAGTTCTTC.

This clonotype has a handful of counts. This chain's CDR3 is CASSDSLLAGVSADTQYF. CDR3 DNA sequence: TGTGCCAGCAGCGACTCCCTACTAGCGGGAGTATCTGCAGATACGCAGTATTTT. The chain uses TRBV9 and TRBJ2-3; 11 bases are shared with TRBD2. The V and J ends lost 3 bases and 4 bases, in that order; junction bases with no gene match: 13. CDR1 is SGDLS and CDR2 is YYNGEE in the germline V gene. The CDR3 spans 18 residues.

The chain uses TRBV24-1 and TRBJ2-1; 16 nucleotides match TRBD2. V lost 1 base to trimming and J lost 0 bases; unmatched junction nucleotides: 17. Per germline, CDR1 KGHDR and CDR2 SFDVKD. The CDR3 spans 24 residues. The CDR3: CATSDLRGTSGREKEPVSYNEQFF. The CDR3 nucleotides are TGTGCCACCAGTGATTTACGTGGGACTAGCGGGAGGGAGAAAGAGCCAGTCTCCTACAATGAGCAGTTCTTC.

The chain joins TRBV12-3 or TRBV12-4 to TRBJ2-2; D uncertain. CDR3 length: 12 amino acids. The germline V and J ends were trimmed by 6 bases and 4 bases, with 6 bases remaining between them. Here the CDR3 DNA reads TGTGCCAGCAGGTCGGCCACCGGGGAGCTGTTTTTT. It translates to CASRSATGELFF.

The chain is built from TRBV24-1 and TRBJ2-3; D gene ambiguous. Per the germline V gene, CDR1 is KGHDR and CDR2 is SFDVKD. Trimming shortened V by 4 bases and J by 0 bases, and 13 bases separated the two germline ends. This CDR3 is 16 amino acids long. The CDR3 coding sequence is TGTGCCACCAGTGACCCGCTCGGGCCTAGCACAGATACGCAGTATTTT. Residues: CATSDPLGPSTDTQYF.

This clonotype was counted only a few times. This rearrangement joins TRBV9 to TRBJ2-7, with TRBD1 matching over 9 bases. Germline V lookup: CDR1 SGDLS, CDR2 YYNGEE. There are 14 residues in the CDR3. With V trimmed by 6 bases and J by 5 bases, 9 bases remained unmatched. The CDR3 DNA reads as TGTGCCAGCAATCTCGGGGACAGGGAGGACGAGCAGTACTTC. It specifies CASNLGDREDEQYF.

This clonotype was observed a handful of times. J is TRBJ2-7 and V is TRBV23-1; no clear D. TRBV23-1 is reported as an ORF; its role is uncertain. This CDR3 spans 16 amino acids. Between the trimmed V and J ends, which lost 4 bases and 2 bases, there was a span of 18 bases. The CDR3 bases are TGCGCCAGCAGTCCGCCTTCTGGATGGGCGGCCTACGAGCAGTACTTC. This encodes CASSPPSGWAAYEQYF.

This clonotype was observed a handful of times. The rearrangement uses TRBV5-1 and TRBJ2-5; a possible D gene is TRBD1 (6 bases). There are 15 residues in the CDR3. CDR1 and CDR2 from the germline V gene are SGHRS and YFSETQ. V was shortened by 4 bases and J by 1 base, with 14 bases between the two germline ends. CDR3 sequence: CASSPSRRGQETQYF. For the CDR3, the DNA is TGCGCCAGCAGCCCCTCGCGCAGGGGCCAAGAGACCCAGTACTTC.

The chain joins TRBV19 to TRBJ1-5, with D perhaps TRBD1 (6 bases). The V gene's germline CDR1 is LNHDA and CDR2 SQIVND (reference sequence). V gave up 2 bases and J gave up 0 bases, with 20 bases separating them. CDR3 size: 19 residues. The CDR3 loop reads CASSIRQGISTYSNQPQHF. The CDR3 DNA follows: TGTGCCAGTAGTATAAGGCAGGGGATAAGTACCTATAGCAATCAGCCCCAGCATTTT.

V usage is TRBV24-1 and J usage is TRBJ2-7; 9 bases match TRBD1. The CDR3 has 16 residues. Trimming removed 4 bases from V and 3 bases from J; junction bases left unmatched: 9. CDR1 is KGHDR, CDR2 SFDVKD, per germline. The CDR3 region has the DNA TGTGCCACCAGTGACCAGGACCCGGGACAGGGCTACGAGCAGTACTTC. As protein: CATSDQDPGQGYEQYF.

This chain joins TRBV7-8 and TRBJ1-6, with TRBD1 matching over 12 bases. Germline V gives CDR1 SGHVS, CDR2 FQNEAQ. V lost 1 base and J lost 9; bases outside the gene matches: 4. The CDR3 extends over 16 amino acids. The CDR3 DNA reads as TGTGCCAGCAGCTTAGGGGACAGGGGGCCTAGTTCACCCCTCCACTTT. This encodes CASSLGDRGPSSPLHF.

A few counts support this clonotype. This chain links TRBV11-2 with TRBJ1-3, with D possibly being TRBD1 (5 bases). CDR3 length: 18 residues. The germline V gene encodes CDR1 SGHAT and CDR2 FQNNGV. The V and J ends lost 6 bases and 0 bases respectively, with 21 bases between them. The DNA for the CDR3 is TGTGCCAGCAGGCGTACGTTTGCAGGGTCGATCTCTGGAAACACCATATATTTT. It codes for CASRRTFAGSISGNTIYF.

The rearrangement links TRBV7-6 to TRBJ2-1, with D maybe TRBD2 (5 bases). Trimming cost V 5 bases and J 2 bases, with 16 bases left between them. In germline, CDR1 is SGHVS, CDR2 FNYEAQ. The CDR3 has 16 amino acids. This CDR3 reads CASSPAPDGAYNEQFF. The CDR3 DNA follows: TGTGCCAGCAGCCCTGCCCCTGACGGGGCCTACAATGAGCAGTTCTTC.

The chain is built from TRBV18 and TRBJ2-7, with a weak D call TRBD1 (6 bases). V lost 6 bases to trimming and J lost 0 bases, with 18 bases between them. The CDR3 contains 16 residues. Germline CDR1 is KGHSH and CDR2 is LQKENI. This chain's CDR3 is CASSPVVGTTSYEQYF. The CDR3 DNA reads as TGTGCCAGCTCCCCGGTCGTAGGGACAACCTCCTACGAGCAGTACTTC.